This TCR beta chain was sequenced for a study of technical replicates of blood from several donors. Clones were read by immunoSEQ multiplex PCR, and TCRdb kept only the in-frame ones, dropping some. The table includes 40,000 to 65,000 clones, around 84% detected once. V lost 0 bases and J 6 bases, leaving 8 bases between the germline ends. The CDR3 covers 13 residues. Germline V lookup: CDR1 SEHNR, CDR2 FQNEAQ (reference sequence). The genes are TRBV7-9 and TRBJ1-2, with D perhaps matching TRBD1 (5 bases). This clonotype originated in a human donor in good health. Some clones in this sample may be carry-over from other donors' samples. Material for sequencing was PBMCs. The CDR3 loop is CASSLARVDGYTF. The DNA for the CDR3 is TGTGCCAGCAGCTTAGCCAGGGTCGATGGCTACACCTTC.